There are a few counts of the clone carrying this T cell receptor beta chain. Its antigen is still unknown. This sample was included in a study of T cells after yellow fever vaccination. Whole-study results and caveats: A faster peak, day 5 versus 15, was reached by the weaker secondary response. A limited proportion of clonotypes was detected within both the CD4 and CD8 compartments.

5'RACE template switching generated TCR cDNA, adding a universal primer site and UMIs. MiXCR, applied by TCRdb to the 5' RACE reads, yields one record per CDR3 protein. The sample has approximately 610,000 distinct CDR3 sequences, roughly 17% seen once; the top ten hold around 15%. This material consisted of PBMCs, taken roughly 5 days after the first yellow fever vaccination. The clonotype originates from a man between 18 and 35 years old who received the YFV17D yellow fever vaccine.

The CDR3 here is CASSRLTGDEQYF. CDR3 DNA sequence: TGTGCCAGCAGCCGACTCACAGGGGACGAGCAGTACTTC. The rearrangement uses TRBV7-3 and TRBJ2-7; 7 positions agree with TRBD1. This CDR3 is 13 amino acids long. Losses at the gene ends were 5 bases for V and 5 bases for J; bases not matched to a gene: 6. CDR1 and CDR2 (germline): SGHTA, FQGTGA.